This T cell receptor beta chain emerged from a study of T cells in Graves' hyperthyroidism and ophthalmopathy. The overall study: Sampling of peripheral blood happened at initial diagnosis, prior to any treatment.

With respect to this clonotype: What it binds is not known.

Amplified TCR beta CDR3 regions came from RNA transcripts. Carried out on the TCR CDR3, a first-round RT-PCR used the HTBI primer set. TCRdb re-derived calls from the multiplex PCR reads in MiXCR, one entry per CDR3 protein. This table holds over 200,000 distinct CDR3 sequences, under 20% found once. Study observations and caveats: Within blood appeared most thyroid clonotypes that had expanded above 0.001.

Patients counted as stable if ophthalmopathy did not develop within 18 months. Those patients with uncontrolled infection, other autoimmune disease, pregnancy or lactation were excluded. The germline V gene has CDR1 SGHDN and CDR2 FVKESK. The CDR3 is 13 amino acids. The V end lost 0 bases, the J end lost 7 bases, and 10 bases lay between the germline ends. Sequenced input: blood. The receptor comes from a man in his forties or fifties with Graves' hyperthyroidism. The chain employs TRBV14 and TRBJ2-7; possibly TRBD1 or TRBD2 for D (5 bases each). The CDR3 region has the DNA TGTGCCAGCAGCCAAGATTGGGGACCGGAGCAGTACTTC. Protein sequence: CASSQDWGPEQYF. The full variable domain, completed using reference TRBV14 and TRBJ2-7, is EAGVTQFPSHSVIEKGQTVTLRCDPISGHDNLYWYRRVMGKEIKFLLHFVKESKQDESGMPNNRFLAERTGGTYSTLKVQPAELEDSGVYFCASSQDWGPEQYFGPGTRLTVT.